This T cell receptor beta chain was found in a study of cytomegalovirus exposure and HLA in healthy donors. Whole-study results and caveats: According to an earlier analysis, most TCR beta V segments yielded productive rearrangements about 87% or about 30% of the time.

This CDR3 comprises 17 residues. With 60 Vbeta and 13 Jbeta primers, the PCR was carried out. Sequencing was performed with immunoSEQ multiplex PCR; in TCRdb, only in-frame clones are kept and a portion is missing. Altogether 200,000 or so clones are present, 65% to 85% being singletons, with the ten largest covering approximately 5.4%. As concerns this clone: The target antigen is unknown.

The chain uses TRBV21-1 and TRBJ2-7; whether TRBD1, the table's D call, matches the DNA was not checked. TRBV21-1 constitutes a pseudogene. Source material: PBMCs. This clonotype was sampled from a woman in her thirties in good health and CMV-seropositive. The CDR3 DNA is TGTGCCAGCATCGCGACAGGGGAAGTTCCAAGCTCCTACGAGCAGTACTTC. It codes for CASIATGEVPSSYEQYF.